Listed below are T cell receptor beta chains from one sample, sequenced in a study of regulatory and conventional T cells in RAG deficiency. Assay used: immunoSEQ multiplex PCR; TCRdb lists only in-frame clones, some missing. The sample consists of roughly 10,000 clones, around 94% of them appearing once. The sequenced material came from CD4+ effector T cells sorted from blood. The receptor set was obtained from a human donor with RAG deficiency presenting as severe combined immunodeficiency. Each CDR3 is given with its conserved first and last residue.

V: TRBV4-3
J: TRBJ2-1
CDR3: CASSPRTDFYNEQFF

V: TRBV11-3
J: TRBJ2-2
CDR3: CASSVRGPGELFF

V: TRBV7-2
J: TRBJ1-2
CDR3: CASSVGLPNYGYTF

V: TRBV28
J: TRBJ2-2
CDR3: CASRMGVTGELFF

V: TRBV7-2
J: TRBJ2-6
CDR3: CASAPKARYSGANVLTF

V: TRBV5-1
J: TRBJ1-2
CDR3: CASSLDGGGGYTF

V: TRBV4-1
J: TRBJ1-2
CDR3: CASSQESYGYTF

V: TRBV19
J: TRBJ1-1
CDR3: CASRRPQQNTEAFF

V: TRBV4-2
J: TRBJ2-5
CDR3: CASSRVTSNWQETQYF

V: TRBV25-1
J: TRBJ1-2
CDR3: CASSEEGTGNYGYTF

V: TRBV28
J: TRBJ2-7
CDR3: CASSLSTGGLYEQYF

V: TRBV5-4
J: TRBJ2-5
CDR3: CASSLVATGYETQYF

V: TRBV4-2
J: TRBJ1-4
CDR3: CASSQGGANEKLFF

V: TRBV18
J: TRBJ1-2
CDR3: CASSPGTGDFYGYTF

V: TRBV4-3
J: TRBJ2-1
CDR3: CASSQDSGSSYNEQFF

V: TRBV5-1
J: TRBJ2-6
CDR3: CASSLGAGANVLTF

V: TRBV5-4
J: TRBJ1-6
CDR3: CASSLPGGVYNSPLHF

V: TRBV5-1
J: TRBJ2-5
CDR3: CASSLGARGPPETQYF

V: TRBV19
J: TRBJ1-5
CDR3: CATRGQGGNQPQHF

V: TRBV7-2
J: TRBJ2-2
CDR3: CASSRTGGTGELFF

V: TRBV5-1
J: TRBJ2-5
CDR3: CASSSGTGSQETQYF

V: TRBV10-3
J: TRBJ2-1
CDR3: CAISDGGRAPLYNEQFF

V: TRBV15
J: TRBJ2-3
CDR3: CATSRDTDTQYF

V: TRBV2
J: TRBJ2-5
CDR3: CARRPRSGETQYF

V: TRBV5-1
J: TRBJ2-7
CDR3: CASSHDEEVNIYEQYF

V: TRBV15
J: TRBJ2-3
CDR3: CATSRDLAGGKDTQYF

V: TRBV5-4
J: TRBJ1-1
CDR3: CASSLGFSFMNTEAFF

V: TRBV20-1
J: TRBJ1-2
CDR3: CSALGGYGYTF

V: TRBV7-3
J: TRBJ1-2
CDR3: CASSLIRGYGYTF

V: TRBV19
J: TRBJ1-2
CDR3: CASSIWLINYGYTF

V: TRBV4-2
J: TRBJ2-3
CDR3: CASSQDLTTDTQYF

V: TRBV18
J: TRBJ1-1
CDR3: CASSPTDRDTEAFF

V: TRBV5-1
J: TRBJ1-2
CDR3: CASSLPGQGVGGYTF

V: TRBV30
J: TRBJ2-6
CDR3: CAWKSSGANVLTF

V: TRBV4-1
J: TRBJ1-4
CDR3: CASSPYRGTNEKLFF

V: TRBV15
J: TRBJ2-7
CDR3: CATSRDQVSYEQYF

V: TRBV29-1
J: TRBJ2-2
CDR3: CSVGQGSGELFF

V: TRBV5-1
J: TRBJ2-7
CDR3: CASSFRQGAYEQYF

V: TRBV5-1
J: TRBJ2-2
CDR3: CASSLGQNTGELFF

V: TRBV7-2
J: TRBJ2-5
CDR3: CASSYDRGTGTQYF

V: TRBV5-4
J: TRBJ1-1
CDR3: CASRGGGMGPEAFF

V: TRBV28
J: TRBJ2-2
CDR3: CASSLWGGRTWELFF

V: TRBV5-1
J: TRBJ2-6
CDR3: CASAILGSGANVLTF

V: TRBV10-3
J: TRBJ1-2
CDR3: CAISEERFYGYTF

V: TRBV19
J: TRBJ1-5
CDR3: CASSMNQGAHQPQHF

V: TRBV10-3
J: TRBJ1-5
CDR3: CAIRPTHNQPQHF

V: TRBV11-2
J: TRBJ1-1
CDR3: CASSWGQNTEAFF

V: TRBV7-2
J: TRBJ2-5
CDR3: CASSPGQKETQYF

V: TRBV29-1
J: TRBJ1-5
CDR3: CSVVTHSNQPQHF

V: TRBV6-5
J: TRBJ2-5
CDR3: CASSRGGAQYF

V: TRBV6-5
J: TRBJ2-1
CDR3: CASSYYRAPYNEQFF

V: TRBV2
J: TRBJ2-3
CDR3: CASSRDTDTQYF

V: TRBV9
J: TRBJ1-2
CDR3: CASSVVVNYGYTF

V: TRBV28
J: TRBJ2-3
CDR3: CASSLKQGATDTQYF